These 29 T cell receptor beta chains were sequenced from one sample in a study of Graves' ophthalmopathy and Graves' hyperthyroidism. Transcripts of RNA were the source for amplifying TCR beta CDR3 regions. The library came from an HTBI-primed first-round RT-PCR and a second-round multiplex PCR. TCRdb reanalysed the multiplex PCR reads using MiXCR and keeps one entry per CDR3 protein. Counted here are around 520,000 distinct CDR3 sequences, 35% to 45% occurring once; the ten biggest clones make up approximately 4.1%. The sample comprised peripheral blood or thyroid tissue (not recorded which). These TCRs come from an adult man with Graves' hyperthyroidism.

Ten or more counts support this clonotype. The chain carries TRBV20-1 and TRBJ2-2; 9 nucleotides line up with TRBD2. The CDR3 runs 16 residues. Germline CDR1 DFQATT, CDR2 SNEGSKA (reference sequence). The ends lost 3 bases at V and 4 bases at J; junction bases unmatched: 9. CDR3 sequence: CSARRRGSGSTGELFF. Written as DNA, the CDR3 is TGCAGTGCTAGGCGGCGGGGTAGCGGGAGCACCGGGGAGCTGTTTTTT.

This clonotype was recorded many times. This chain links TRBV20-1 with TRBJ2-2; D possibly matches TRBD1 or TRBD2 (5 bases each). The ends were cut back, 3 bases at V and 3 bases at J, with 14 bases in the middle. The germline CDR1 and CDR2 sequences are DFQATT and SNEGSKA (reference sequence). CDR3 length: 15 residues. As DNA, the CDR3 is TGCAGTGCTAGCGGGGACCTTGTGCACACCGGGGAGCTGTTTTTT. Its translation is CSASGDLVHTGELFF.

This clonotype was seen many times. This chain uses TRBV3-1 with TRBJ2-7; D is perhaps TRBD2 (6 bases). Trimming pared 1 base from V and 9 bases from J, leaving 10 bases between. This CDR3 has 12 amino acids. Germline CDR1 LGHDT, CDR2 YNNKEL (reference sequence). This CDR3 reads CASSQGRGGQYF. The DNA of the CDR3 is TGTGCCAGCAGCCAAGGAAGGGGAGGGCAGTACTTC.

The chain uses TRBV24-1 and TRBJ2-3; 7 nucleotides align to TRBD1. Germline CDR1 is KGHDR and CDR2 is SFDVKD. The length of the CDR3 is 15 residues. V shed 0 bases and J 1 base; nucleotides not matched to a gene: 0. CDR3 sequence reads: CATSDLDRGTDTQYF. CDR3 nucleotide sequence: TGTGCCACCAGTGATTTGGACAGGGGCACAGATACGCAGTATTTT.

This clonotype was found a few times. The chain is built from TRBV7-2 and TRBJ2-7; tentatively, D is TRBD2 (5 bases). Trimming shortened V by 1 base and J by 7 bases, and 11 bases separated the two germline ends. Germline V gene data show CDR1 as SGHTA and CDR2 as FQGNSA. The CDR3 loop spans 13 amino acids. CDR3 coding DNA: TGTGCCAGCAGCTTAGGAATGGGAGCTGAGCAGTACTTC. Translated, it gives CASSLGMGAEQYF.

This sequence joins TRBV6-5 and TRBJ2-2; weak D call: TRBD2 (5 bases). The germline gives CDR1 MNHEY, CDR2 SVGAGI. Trimming stripped 6 bases from V and 4 bases from J, with 12 bases between. CDR3 length: 14 residues. The CDR3 loop is CASSRGASTGELFF. Here the CDR3 DNA reads TGTGCCAGCAGCCGGGGAGCCTCCACCGGGGAGCTGTTTTTT.

The chain is built from TRBV9 and TRBJ1-3; D uncertain. Germline V gene data show CDR1 as SGDLS and CDR2 as YYNGEE. The V gene lost 4 bases and the J gene lost 0 bases, with 17 bases spanning the gap. The CDR3 runs 17 residues. The DNA for the CDR3 is TGTGCCAGCAGCCCCCGAAGGACGGGGAGCTCTGGAAACACCATATATTTT. Amino acids: CASSPRRTGSSGNTIYF.

The V and J genes are TRBV20-1 and TRBJ2-3, with 7 bases lining up with TRBD1. The CDR3 is 12 amino acids. Germline CDR1 reads DFQATT; CDR2 reads SNEGSKA (reference sequence). The V segment lost 7 bases and the J segment 5 bases; nucleotides outside the gene matches: 6. The CDR3 DNA reads as TGCAGTGGGACCCAGGGGGTAGATACGCAGTATTTT. This sequence encodes CSGTQGVDTQYF.

The rearrangement joins TRBV28 to TRBJ2-7; no reliable D call. This CDR3 has 13 amino acids. The germline V gene encodes CDR1 MDHEN and CDR2 SYDVKM. The V gene lost 3 bases and the J gene lost 5 bases, with 11 bases spanning the gap. This CDR3 is CASSFRVGHEQYF. As DNA, the CDR3 is TGTGCCAGCAGTTTTCGGGTTGGTCACGAGCAGTACTTC.

This clonotype occurred many times. The V call is TRBV24-1, the J call TRBJ2-5, with D uncertain. This CDR3 has 16 amino acids. V lost 3 bases and J lost 4, with 17 bases in between. CDR1 and CDR2 (germline): KGHDR, SFDVKD. The CDR3: CATSDPRRLSSETQYF. The CDR3 coding sequence is TGTGCCACCAGTGATCCTCGACGGCTGTCCTCAGAGACCCAGTACTTC.

The J gene is TRBJ2-5, the V gene TRBV10-3; 7 positions match TRBD1. The V segment lost 5 bases and the J segment 1 base; nucleotides outside the gene matches: 4. The CDR3 extends over 14 amino acids. Per the germline V gene, CDR1 is ENHRY and CDR2 is SYGVKD. The CDR3: CAISRDRSQETQYF. The CDR3 bases are TGTGCCATCAGTCGGGACAGATCCCAAGAGACCCAGTACTTC.

The chain links TRBV5-5 to TRBJ1-2, with a possible D match to TRBD1 (5 bases). Germline CDR1 reads SGHKS; CDR2 reads YYEKEE (reference sequence). The CDR3 has 15 residues. Trimming pared 6 bases from V and 0 bases from J, leaving 15 bases between. The CDR3 reads CASTGTGRANYGYTF. DNA of the CDR3: TGTGCCAGCACCGGAACAGGTCGGGCTAACTATGGCTACACCTTC.

Remarks on this clonotype: The CDR3 does not close with the conserved phenylalanine or tryptophan, likely indicating a read error. It is unclear where the CDR3 begins or ends on the DNA, so no DNA is shown, and the CDR3 is as TCRdb lists it. V is TRBV20-1 and J is TRBJ2-5; the listed D gene, TRBD1, was not tested against the DNA. Inclusive of both ends, the CDR3 amounts to 8 amino acids. Germline V gene data show CDR1 as DFQATT and CDR2 as SNEGSKA (reference sequence). The CDR3 here is CSARGGLG.

On this clonotype: A read error may explain this, as a much larger clone is one base away. The V gene is TRBV7-9, the J gene TRBJ1-4; 9 nucleotides line up with TRBD1. The CDR3 has 14 amino acids. Germline V gene data show CDR1 as SEHNR and CDR2 as FQNEAQ (reference sequence). The CDR3 protein is CASSPGTGRGKLSF. DNA of the CDR3: TGTGCCAGCAGCCCAGGGACAGGGCGGGGAAAACTGTCTTTT. Drawing the rest from reference TRBV7-9 and TRBJ1-4, the complete variable domain is DTGVSQNPRHKITKRGQNVTFRCDPISEHNRLYWYRQTLGQGPEFLTYFQNEAQLEKSRLLSDRFSAERPKGSFSTLEIQRTEQGDSAMYLCASSPGTGRGKLSFGSGTQLSVL.

This clonotype was seen only a few times. The chain has TRBV6-1 and TRBJ1-1; no definite D call. Germline V gives CDR1 MNHNS, CDR2 SASEGT. The CDR3 length is 15 residues. V shed 6 bases and J shed 0 bases, with 14 bases lying between them. CDR3 bases: TGTGCCAGCAGCGAGGAGGAAGGAGTGAACACTGAAGCTTTCTTT. It specifies CASSEEEGVNTEAFF.

The rearrangement uses TRBV29-1 and TRBJ1-5; tentative D call: TRBD1 (5 bases). The germline V gene has CDR1 SQVTM and CDR2 ANQGSEA. There are 13 residues in the CDR3. The CDR3 protein is CSFRDGPHQPQHF. The CDR3 DNA sequence: TGCAGTTTCCGGGACGGCCCGCATCAGCCCCAGCATTTT.

Many counts were recorded for this clonotype. The chain links TRBV7-2 to TRBJ2-2; D gene unclear. CDR1 and CDR2 (germline): SGHTA, FQGNSA. V dropped 1 base and J dropped 7 bases, with 1 base sitting between them. CDR3 length: 11 residues. CDR3 bases: TGTGCCAGCAGCTTAGTCGGGGAGCTGTTTTTT. Amino acids: CASSLVGELFF. Together with reference TRBV7-2 and TRBJ2-2, the CDR3 gives the full variable domain: GAGVSQSPSNKVTEKGKDVELRCDPISGHTALYWYRQSLGQGLEFLIYFQGNSAPDKSGLPSDRFSAERTGGSVSTLTIQRTQQEDSAVYLCASSLVGELFFGEGSRLTVL.

A word on this clonotype: The conserved final phenylalanine or tryptophan is absent from the CDR3, which likely points to a read error. The chain couples TRBV12-5 to TRBJ1-2; D may be TRBD1 (5 bases). The CDR3 is made up of 16 amino acids. The germline gives CDR1 LGHNT, CDR2 FRNRAP. With 7 bases removed from V and 2 bases from J, the gap between germline ends came to 20 bases. The CDR3 bases are TGTGCTAGTGATGACCCCCCGGGGGGAGGAAACTATGGCTACACCCTC. Amino acid sequence: CASDDPPGGGNYGYTL.

Regarding this clonotype: This sequence may be a read error, since a much larger clone differs from it by one base. The chain carries TRBV20-1 and TRBJ1-2; 9 bases match TRBD1. This CDR3 has 13 amino acids. Germline CDR1 DFQATT, CDR2 SNEGSKA (reference sequence). V was clipped by 5 bases and J by 4 bases; unmatched bases: 5. As DNA, the CDR3 is TGCAGTGCTTATGGGACAGGGTCCTATGGCTACACCTTC. Translated, it gives CSAYGTGSYGYTF.

On this clonotype itself: An end of the junction differs from the germline gene, which may be a read error. The V call is TRBV24-1, the J call TRBJ2-2, with D tentatively TRBD1 (6 bases). This CDR3 is 17 amino acids long. The V gene's germline CDR1 is KGHDR and CDR2 SFDVKD. The CDR3 reads CATSDQDRFSNTGELLF. The CDR3 nucleotides read TGTGCCACCAGTGATCAAGACAGGTTTTCGAACACCGGGGAGCTGCTTTTT.

The rearrangement joins TRBV29-1 to TRBJ1-1; unclear D gene. Trimming removed 6 bases at V and 14 bases at J, with 22 bases between. The germline V gene has CDR1 SQVTM and CDR2 ANQGSEA. This CDR3 is 12 amino acids long. The CDR3 sequence is CSVGRVSNEQFF. In DNA, the CDR3 is TGCAGCGTAGGTAGGGTAAGCAATGAGCAGTTCTTT.

On this clonotype: Just one base apart from a much larger clone, this may be a read error. This chain connects TRBV12-3 or TRBV12-4 to TRBJ1-2, with D uncertain. CDR3 length: 13 residues. CDR3 amino acids: CVSSSAHWQGYTF. In DNA form, the CDR3 reads TGTGTCAGCAGTTCGGCACACTGGCAGGGCTACACCTTC.

At least ten counts were recorded for this clonotype. The chain uses TRBV2 and TRBJ1-6; 10 bases map to TRBD1. V lost 6 bases, J lost 10 bases, and 3 bases stayed unmatched. The CDR3 runs 13 residues. Germline assignment: CDR1 SNHLY and CDR2 FYNNEI. The DNA of the CDR3 is TGTGCCAGCAGGGGACAGGGGCTATCACCCCTCCACTTT. It specifies CASRGQGLSPLHF.

This chain joins TRBV20-1 and TRBJ2-3; D possibly corresponds to TRBD1 (6 bases). The CDR3 loop spans 13 amino acids. From germline, CDR1 is DFQATT and CDR2 SNEGSKA (reference sequence). V shed 6 bases and J shed 0 bases, with 10 bases lying between them. CDR3 amino acids: CSAPDSSTDTQYF. CDR3 in DNA: TGCAGTGCACCGGACAGTAGCACAGATACGCAGTATTTT.

With regard to this clonotype: Since a much larger clone is just one base distant, this may be a read error. The conserved closing phenylalanine or tryptophan is absent in this CDR3, likely reflecting a read error. The V call is TRBV19, the J call TRBJ1-3, with a possible D match to TRBD1 (5 bases). The CDR3 totals 12 residues. The germline gives CDR1 LNHDA, CDR2 SQIVND (reference sequence). Deletions cut 6 bases from V and 8 bases from J, with 11 bases between. The CDR3 region is CASRGVMDTIYS. The CDR3 DNA reads as TGTGCCAGTAGAGGGGTAATGGACACCATATATTCT.

Remarks on this clonotype: A read error may be the cause here, since a much bigger clone is one base away. The V and J genes are TRBV19 and TRBJ2-2; maybe TRBD2 (6 bases). The germline V gene has CDR1 LNHDA and CDR2 SQIVND (reference sequence). The CDR3 covers 14 residues. CDR3 nucleotide sequence: TGTGCCAGTAAAGAGGATAGCGGCACCGGGGGGCTGTTTTTT. Its protein is CASKEDSGTGGLFF.

In this sample, this clonotype turned up a few times. The V and J genes are TRBV20-1 and TRBJ2-3; weak D call: TRBD2 (6 bases). CDR1 and CDR2 (germline): DFQATT, SNEGSKA (reference sequence). The CDR3 spans 14 residues. V was trimmed by 5 bases and J by 4 bases, leaving 16 bases between them. The CDR3 sequence: CSAGSGGQSDTQYF. CDR3 sequence (DNA): TGCAGTGCTGGCTCCGGAGGGCAGTCAGATACGCAGTATTTT.

The chain uses TRBV5-1 and TRBJ2-3, with D possibly being TRBD2 (5 bases). The CDR3 length is 14 residues. The germline V gene encodes CDR1 SGHRS and CDR2 YFSETQ. V was cut by 4 bases and J by 2 bases, with 11 bases left in between. Here the CDR3 DNA reads TGCGCCAGCAGCCCAATGACTAACACAGATACGCAGTATTTT. Its protein product is CASSPMTNTDTQYF.

This clonotype was counted between two and nine times. CDR3 amino acids: CASSSPGGSSYEQYF. DNA for the CDR3: TGTGCCAGCAGTTCACCAGGCGGGAGCTCCTACGAGCAGTACTTC. The rearrangement joins TRBV6-6 to TRBJ2-7; 7 bases agree with TRBD2. This CDR3 has 15 residues. Germline CDR1 reads MNHNY; CDR2 reads SVGAGI (reference sequence). V trimming: 4 bases; J trimming: 0 bases; junction bases outside the gene matches: 6.